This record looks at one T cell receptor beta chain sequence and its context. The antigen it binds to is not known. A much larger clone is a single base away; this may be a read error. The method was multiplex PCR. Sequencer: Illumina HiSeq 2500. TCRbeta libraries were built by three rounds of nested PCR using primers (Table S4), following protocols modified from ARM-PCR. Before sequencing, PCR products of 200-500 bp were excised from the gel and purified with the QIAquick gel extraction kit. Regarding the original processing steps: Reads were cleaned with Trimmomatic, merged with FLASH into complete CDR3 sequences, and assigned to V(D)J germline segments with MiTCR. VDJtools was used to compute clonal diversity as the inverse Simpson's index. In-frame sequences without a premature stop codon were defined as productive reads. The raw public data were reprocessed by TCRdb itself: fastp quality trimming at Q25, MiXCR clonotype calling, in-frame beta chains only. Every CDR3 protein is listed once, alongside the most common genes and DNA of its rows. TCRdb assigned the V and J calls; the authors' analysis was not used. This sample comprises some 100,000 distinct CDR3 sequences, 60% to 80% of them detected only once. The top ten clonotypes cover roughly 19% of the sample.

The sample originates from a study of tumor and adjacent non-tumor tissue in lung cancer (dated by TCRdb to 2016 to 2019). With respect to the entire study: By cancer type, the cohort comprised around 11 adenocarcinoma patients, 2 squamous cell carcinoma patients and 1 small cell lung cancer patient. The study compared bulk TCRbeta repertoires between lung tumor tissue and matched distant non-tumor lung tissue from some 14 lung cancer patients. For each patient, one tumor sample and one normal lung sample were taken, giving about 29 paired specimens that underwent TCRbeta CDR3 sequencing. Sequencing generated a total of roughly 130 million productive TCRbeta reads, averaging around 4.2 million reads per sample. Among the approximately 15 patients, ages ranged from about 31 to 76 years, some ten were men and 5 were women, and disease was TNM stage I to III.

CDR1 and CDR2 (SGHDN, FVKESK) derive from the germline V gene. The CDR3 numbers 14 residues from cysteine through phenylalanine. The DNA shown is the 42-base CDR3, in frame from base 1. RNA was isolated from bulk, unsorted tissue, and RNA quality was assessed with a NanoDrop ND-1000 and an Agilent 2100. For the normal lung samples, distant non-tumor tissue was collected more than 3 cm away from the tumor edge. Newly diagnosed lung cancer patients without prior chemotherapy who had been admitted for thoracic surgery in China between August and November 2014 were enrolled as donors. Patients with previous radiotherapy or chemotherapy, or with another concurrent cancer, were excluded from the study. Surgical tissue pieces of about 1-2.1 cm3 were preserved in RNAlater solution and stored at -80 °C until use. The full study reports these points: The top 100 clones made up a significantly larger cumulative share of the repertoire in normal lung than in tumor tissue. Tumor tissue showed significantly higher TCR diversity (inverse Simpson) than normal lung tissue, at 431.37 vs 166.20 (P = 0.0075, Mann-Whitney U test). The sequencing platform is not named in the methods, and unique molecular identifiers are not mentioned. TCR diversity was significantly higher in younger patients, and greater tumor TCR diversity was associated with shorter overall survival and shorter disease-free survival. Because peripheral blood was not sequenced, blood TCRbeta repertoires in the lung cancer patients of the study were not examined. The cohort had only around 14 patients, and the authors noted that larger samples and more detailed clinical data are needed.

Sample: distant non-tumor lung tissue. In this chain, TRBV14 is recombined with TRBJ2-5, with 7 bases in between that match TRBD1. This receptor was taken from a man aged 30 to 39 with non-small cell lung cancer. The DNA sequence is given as TGTGTCAGCAGCCAGAGCAGGGGGAGCGAGACCCAGTACTTC. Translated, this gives CVSSQSRGSETQYF.